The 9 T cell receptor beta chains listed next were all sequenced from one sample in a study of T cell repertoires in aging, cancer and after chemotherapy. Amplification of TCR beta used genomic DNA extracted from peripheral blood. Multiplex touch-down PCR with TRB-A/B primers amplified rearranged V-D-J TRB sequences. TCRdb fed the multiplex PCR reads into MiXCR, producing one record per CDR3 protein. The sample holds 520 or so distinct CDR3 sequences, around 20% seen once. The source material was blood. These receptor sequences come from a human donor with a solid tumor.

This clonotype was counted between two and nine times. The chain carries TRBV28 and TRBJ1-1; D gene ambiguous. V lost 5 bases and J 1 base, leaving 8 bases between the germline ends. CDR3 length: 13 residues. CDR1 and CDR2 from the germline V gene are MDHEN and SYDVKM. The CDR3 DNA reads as TGTGCCAGCAGTCCGCTTTGGAACACTGAAGCTTTCTTT. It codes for CASSPLWNTEAFF.

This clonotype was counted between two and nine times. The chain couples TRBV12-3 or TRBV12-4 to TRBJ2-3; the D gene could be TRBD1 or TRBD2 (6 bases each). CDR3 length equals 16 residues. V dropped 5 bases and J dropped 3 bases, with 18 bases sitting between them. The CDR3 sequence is CASSLLGGTQTDTQYF. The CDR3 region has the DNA TGTGCCAGCAGTCTCCTAGGGGGGACCCAGACAGATACGCAGTATTTT.

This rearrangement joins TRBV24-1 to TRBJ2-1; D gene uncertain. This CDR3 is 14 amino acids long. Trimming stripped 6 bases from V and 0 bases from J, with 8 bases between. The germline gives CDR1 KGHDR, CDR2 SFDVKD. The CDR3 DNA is TGTGCCACCAGTAAACCCAACTCCTACAATGAGCAGTTCTTC. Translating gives CATSKPNSYNEQFF.

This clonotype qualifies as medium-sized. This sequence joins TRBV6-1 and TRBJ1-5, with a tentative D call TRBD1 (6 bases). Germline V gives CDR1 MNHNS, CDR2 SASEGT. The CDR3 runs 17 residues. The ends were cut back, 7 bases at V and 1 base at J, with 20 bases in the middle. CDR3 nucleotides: TGTGCCAGCACCGAACTCTGGGGACAAGCCAGCAATCAGCCCCAGCATTTT. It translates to CASTELWGQASNQPQHF.

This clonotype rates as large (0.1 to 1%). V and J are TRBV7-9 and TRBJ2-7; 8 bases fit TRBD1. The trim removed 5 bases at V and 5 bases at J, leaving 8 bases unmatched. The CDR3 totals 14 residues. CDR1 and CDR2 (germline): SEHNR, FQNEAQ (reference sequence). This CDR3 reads CASSLLDRGHEQYF. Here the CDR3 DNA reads TGTGCCAGCAGCCTACTCGACAGGGGCCACGAGCAGTACTTC.

The CDR3 spells CAIPTSPNYEQYV. The DNA of the CDR3 is TGCGCCATACCGACTAGCCCGAACTACGAGCAGTACGTC. The J gene is TRBJ2-7, the V gene TRBV4-1, with TRBD2 identical over 7 bases. The CDR3 spans 13 residues. J was trimmed by 3 bases and V by 10 bases; bases with no gene match: 9. The germline CDR1 and CDR2 sequences are MGHRA and YSYEKL.

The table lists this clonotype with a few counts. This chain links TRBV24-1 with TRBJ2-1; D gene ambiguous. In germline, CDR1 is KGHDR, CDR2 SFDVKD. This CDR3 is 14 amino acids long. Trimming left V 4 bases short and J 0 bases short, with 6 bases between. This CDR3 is CATSEPNSYNEQFF. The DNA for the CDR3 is TGTGCCACCAGTGAACCCAACTCCTACAATGAGCAGTTCTTC.

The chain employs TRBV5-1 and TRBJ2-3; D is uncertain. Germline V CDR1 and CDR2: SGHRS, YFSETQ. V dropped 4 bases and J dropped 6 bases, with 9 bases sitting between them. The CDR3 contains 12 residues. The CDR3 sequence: CASSRPSDTQYF. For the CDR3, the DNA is TGCGCCAGCAGCCGTCCGAGCGATACGCAGTATTTT.

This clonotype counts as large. For the CDR3, the DNA is TGTGCCAGCAGCTTAGGGTGGGGGGCTAATGAAAAACTGTTTTTT. This codes for CASSLGWGANEKLFF. The rearrangement joins TRBV7-9 to TRBJ1-4; weak D call: TRBD1 (5 bases). The germline V and J ends were trimmed by 1 base and 3 bases, with 9 bases remaining between them. This CDR3 spans 15 amino acids. Germline V gives CDR1 SEHNR, CDR2 FQNEAQ (reference sequence).